Shown below are 23 T cell receptor beta chains from a single sample sequenced in a study of control samples from healthy donors and cancer patients. Measured with immunoSEQ multiplex PCR; TCRdb has only the in-frame clones, and not every one. The sample has roughly 40,000 clones; roughly 92% are singletons. The specimen sequenced was blood. Source of these receptors: a woman in her fifties or sixties in good health.

In this sample, this clone turned up once. Here the CDR3 DNA reads TGTGCCAGTAGTTTGCAGGCAGCCGGGGAGCTGTTTTTT. It translates to CASSLQAAGELFF. This rearrangement joins TRBV19 to TRBJ2-2; D is unresolved. Germline V CDR1 and CDR2: LNHDA, SQIVND (reference sequence). This CDR3 has 13 amino acids. V was pared by 5 bases and J by 6 bases, with 10 bases between.

The gene calls are TRBV6-6 and TRBJ1-1; D might be TRBD1 (5 bases). Trimming took off 6 bases at V and 0 bases at J, with 11 bases between the two ends. The CDR3 has 14 residues. Germline-derived CDR1 and CDR2 are MNHNY and SVGAGI (reference sequence). CDR3 coding DNA: TGTGCCAGCAGCCGGACACTGATGAACACTGAAGCTTTCTTT. Translated: CASSRTLMNTEAFF.

The chain has TRBV5-8 and TRBJ2-7, with a tentative D call TRBD2 (5 bases). Deletions cut 0 bases from V and 6 bases from J, with 13 bases between. CDR1 SGHTS and CDR2 YDEGEE come from the germline V gene. This CDR3 has 14 residues. CDR3 sequence reads: CASSLDASWSEQYF. For the CDR3, the DNA is TGTGCCAGCAGCTTGGATGCTAGCTGGAGCGAGCAGTACTTC.

The chain joins TRBV19 to TRBJ1-4; D possibly corresponds to TRBD1 (6 bases). Looked up from germline, CDR1 is LNHDA and CDR2 is SQIVND (reference sequence). The CDR3 length is 15 residues. The germline V and J ends were trimmed by 4 bases and 8 bases, with 17 bases remaining between them. The CDR3 DNA follows: TGTGCCAGTAGTACCGGGACCCAGGGGTCCGAAAAACTGTTTTTT. Residues: CASSTGTQGSEKLFF.

The rearrangement joins TRBV18 to TRBJ2-3, with D tentatively TRBD2 (6 bases). The CDR3 is 16 residues long. Germline CDR1 KGHSH, CDR2 LQKENI. The ends were cut back, 1 base at V and 2 bases at J, with 13 bases in the middle. The DNA for the CDR3 is TGTGCCAGCTCACCACTGGGGGGTACCTCCACAGATACGCAGTATTTT. It yields the protein CASSPLGGTSTDTQYF.

This chain uses TRBV7-2 with TRBJ2-7; 12 nucleotides agree with TRBD2. The J segment lost 7 bases and the V segment lost 5 bases, leaving 12 bases of the junction unmatched. The CDR3 covers 16 residues. Germline values: CDR1 SGHTA, CDR2 FQGNSA. The CDR3 DNA is TGTGCCAGCAGCCTCCCAGCGGCAGGGACTAGCGGGGAGCAGTACTTC. Its translation: CASSLPAAGTSGEQYF.

The V gene is TRBV7-2, the J gene TRBJ2-5; D call uncertain. Germline V gene data show CDR1 as SGHTA and CDR2 as FQGNSA. CDR3 length: 13 residues. V was shortened by 1 base and J by 2 bases, with 5 bases between the two germline ends. DNA for the CDR3: TGTGCCAGCAGCTTAGTCACGCAAGAGACCCAGTACTTC. Translation: CASSLVTQETQYF.

Here the CDR3 reads CASQSLGTDTQYF. CDR3 nucleotide sequence: TGTGCCAGTCAGTCTTTGGGCACAGATACGCAGTATTTT. V usage is TRBV18 and J usage is TRBJ2-3; D ambiguous. CDR1 KGHSH and CDR2 LQKENI come from the germline V gene. This CDR3 comprises 13 residues. V lost 9 bases and J 1 base, leaving 11 bases between the germline ends.

The chain's CDR3 is CASSQGWNQPQHF. The CDR3 nucleotides read TGTGCCAGCAGCCAGGGTTGGAATCAGCCCCAGCATTTT. This chain links TRBV6-2 or TRBV6-3 with TRBJ1-5, with a weak D call TRBD1 (5 bases). Trimming took 6 bases from V and 4 from J, leaving 10 bases between them. The germline V gene has CDR1 MNHEY and CDR2 SVGEGT. The CDR3 has 13 amino acids.

The V call is TRBV12-3 or TRBV12-4, the J call TRBJ1-2; no firm D call. The CDR3 has 12 amino acids. The V end lost 1 base, the J end lost 2 bases, and 2 bases lay between the germline ends. Here the CDR3 DNA reads TGTGCCAGCAGTTTAGGCAACTATGGCTACACCTTC. Translation: CASSLGNYGYTF.

The chain uses TRBV28 and TRBJ1-2; 10 bases line up with TRBD1. The CDR3 has 15 amino acids. Germline V gene data show CDR1 as MDHEN and CDR2 as SYDVKM. Trimming took 2 bases from V and 10 from J; bases not matched to a gene: 10. CDR3 in DNA: TGTGCCAGCAGTTTAACGTTGGGACAGGGGAATTCCTACACCTTC. Residues: CASSLTLGQGNSYTF.

The V gene is TRBV7-2, the J gene TRBJ1-2, with TRBD1 matching 7 bases. Germline lookup yields CDR1 SGHTA and CDR2 FQGNSA. The V and J ends lost 4 bases and 1 base, in that order; junction bases with no gene match: 6. The CDR3 contains 15 residues. The CDR3 DNA is TGTGCCAGCAGCTCGGGACAGTTTTTTAACTATGGCTACACCTTC. This sequence encodes CASSSGQFFNYGYTF. Full variable domain (outside the CDR3, taken from reference TRBV7-2 and TRBJ1-2): GAGVSQSPSNKVTEKGKDVELRCDPISGHTALYWYRQSLGQGLEFLIYFQGNSAPDKSGLPSDRFSAERTGGSVSTLTIQRTQQEDSAVYLCASSSGQFFNYGYTFGSGTRLTVV.

This chain uses TRBV29-1 with TRBJ1-3; D uncertain. V dropped 4 bases and J dropped 2 bases, with 9 bases sitting between them. The CDR3 contains 13 residues. Germline V CDR1 and CDR2: SQVTM, ANQGSEA. CDR3 in DNA: TGCAGCGTTGTCGGCGAACCTGGAAACACCATATATTTT. Encoded protein: CSVVGEPGNTIYF.

This chain uses TRBV7-2 with TRBJ2-2, with TRBD1 matching over 8 bases. This CDR3 spans 12 amino acids. With V trimmed by 10 bases and J by 9 bases, 7 bases remained unmatched. Germline CDR1 is SGHTA and CDR2 is FQGNSA. The CDR3 sequence: CANSGQGRELFF. In nucleotides, the CDR3 is TGTGCCAATTCTGGACAGGGCCGGGAGCTGTTTTTT.

The genes are TRBV7-9 and TRBJ1-6; 7 positions agree with TRBD1. The CDR3 has 15 residues. Germline V CDR1 and CDR2: SEHNR, FQNEAQ (reference sequence). Unmatched junction bases numbered 8, after V lost 8 bases and J lost 4 bases. CDR3 amino acids: CASEYEQGYNSPLHF. For the CDR3, the DNA is TGTGCCAGCGAATATGAACAGGGGTATAATTCACCCCTCCACTTT.

The chain employs TRBV2 and TRBJ1-3, with D unclear. The germline gives CDR1 SNHLY, CDR2 FYNNEI. Trimming removed 4 bases from V and 6 bases from J, with 4 bases in between. This CDR3 is 11 amino acids long. CDR3: CASSVKNTIYF. The DNA for the CDR3 is TGTGCCAGCAGTGTAAAAAACACCATATATTTT.

The chain couples TRBV5-1 to TRBJ1-5; D unclear. Germline CDR1 reads SGHRS; CDR2 reads YFSETQ. The CDR3 sequence is 14 residues long. V gave up 0 bases and J gave up 2 bases, with 6 bases separating them. CDR3 DNA: TGCGCCAGCAGCTTGGACGGGGGCAATCAGCCCCAGCATTTT. This sequence encodes CASSLDGGNQPQHF.

J is TRBJ1-4 and V is TRBV6-6; perhaps TRBD1 as D (5 bases). V lost 6 bases to trimming and J lost 2 bases, with 13 bases between them. The CDR3 loop spans 15 amino acids. The germline V gene encodes CDR1 MNHNY and CDR2 SVGAGI (reference sequence). CDR3: CASREPGRTNEKLFF. The CDR3, as DNA: TGTGCCAGCAGGGAACCGGGACGGACTAATGAAAAACTGTTTTTT.

The chain has TRBV6-5 and TRBJ2-4; D could derive from TRBD1 or TRBD2 (5 bases each). CDR3 length: 15 residues. The V end lost 5 bases, the J end lost 0 bases, and 11 bases lay between the germline ends. In germline, CDR1 is MNHEY, CDR2 SVGAGI. In DNA form, the CDR3 reads TGTGCCAGCAGTACTAGACAGATAGCCAAAAACATTCAGTACTTC. Its translation is CASSTRQIAKNIQYF.

The CDR3 here is CASSQDRGYTEAFF. In nucleotides, the CDR3 is TGTGCCAGCAGCCAAGATCGGGGTTACACTGAAGCTTTCTTT. The rearrangement joins TRBV14 to TRBJ1-1; D remains unclear. The germline CDR1 and CDR2 sequences are SGHDN and FVKESK. Trimming took 0 bases from V and 3 from J, leaving 8 bases between them. The CDR3 is 14 amino acids.

This clone occurred once. The rearrangement links TRBV11-2 to TRBJ2-3; D is unresolved. V lost 0 bases and J 6 bases, leaving 13 bases between the germline ends. Germline CDR1 and CDR2: SGHAT and FQNNGV. The CDR3 loop spans 15 amino acids. The CDR3 nucleotides are TGTGCCAGCAGCTTAGAAGGCGGTTCCTTGGATACGCAGTATTTT. Translating it yields CASSLEGGSLDTQYF.

The rearrangement links TRBV6-6 to TRBJ1-2; the match to TRBD1 covers 10 bases. This CDR3 has 12 residues. Germline CDR1 MNHNY, CDR2 SVGAGI (reference sequence). V lost 4 bases to trimming and J lost 8 bases; unmatched junction nucleotides: 1. The CDR3 sequence is CASSSTGGGYTF. The DNA of the CDR3 is TGTGCCAGCAGTTCGACAGGGGGCGGCTACACCTTC.

The sample holds one count of this clone. V is TRBV9 and J is TRBJ1-2, with D perhaps matching TRBD1 (6 bases). Germline assignment: CDR1 SGDLS and CDR2 YYNGEE. The CDR3 has 14 residues. The V end lost 3 bases, the J end lost 8 bases, and 17 bases lay between the germline ends. Here the CDR3 DNA reads TGTGCCAGCAGCGCAGAACAGGGTCTCGGCGGCTACACCTTC. Translating gives CASSAEQGLGGYTF.